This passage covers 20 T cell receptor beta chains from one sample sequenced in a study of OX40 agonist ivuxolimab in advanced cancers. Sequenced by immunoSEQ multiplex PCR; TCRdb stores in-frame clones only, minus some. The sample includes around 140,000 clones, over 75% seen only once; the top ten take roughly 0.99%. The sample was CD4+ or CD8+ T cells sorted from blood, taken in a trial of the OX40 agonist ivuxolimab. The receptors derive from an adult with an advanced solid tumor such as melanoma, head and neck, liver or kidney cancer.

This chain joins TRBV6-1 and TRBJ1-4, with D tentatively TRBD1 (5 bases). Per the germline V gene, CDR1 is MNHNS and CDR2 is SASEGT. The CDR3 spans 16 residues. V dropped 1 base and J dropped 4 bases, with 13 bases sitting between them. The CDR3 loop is CASSEGQGFDNEKLFF. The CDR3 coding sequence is TGTGCCAGCAGTGAAGGGCAGGGATTCGATAATGAAAAACTGTTTTTT.

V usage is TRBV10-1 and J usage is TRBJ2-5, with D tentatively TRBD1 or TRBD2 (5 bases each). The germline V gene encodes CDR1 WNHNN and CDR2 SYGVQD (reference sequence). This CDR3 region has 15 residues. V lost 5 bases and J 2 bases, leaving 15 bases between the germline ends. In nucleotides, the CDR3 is TGCGCCAGCAGTCGAGAACCGGGACCGCAAGAGACCCAGTACTTC. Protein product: CASSREPGPQETQYF.

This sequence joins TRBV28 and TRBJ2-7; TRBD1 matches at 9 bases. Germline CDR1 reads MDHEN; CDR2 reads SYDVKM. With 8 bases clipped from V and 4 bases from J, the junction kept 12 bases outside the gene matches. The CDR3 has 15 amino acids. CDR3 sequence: CASGPQGQGIYEQYF. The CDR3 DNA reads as TGTGCCAGCGGCCCCCAGGGACAGGGAATTTACGAGCAGTACTTC.

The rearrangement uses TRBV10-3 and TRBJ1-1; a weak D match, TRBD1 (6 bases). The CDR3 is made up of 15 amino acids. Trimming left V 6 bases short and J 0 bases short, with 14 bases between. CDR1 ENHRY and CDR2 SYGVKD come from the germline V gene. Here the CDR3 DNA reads TGTGCCATCAGCACATCACAGGGCCTGAACACTGAAGCTTTCTTT. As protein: CAISTSQGLNTEAFF.

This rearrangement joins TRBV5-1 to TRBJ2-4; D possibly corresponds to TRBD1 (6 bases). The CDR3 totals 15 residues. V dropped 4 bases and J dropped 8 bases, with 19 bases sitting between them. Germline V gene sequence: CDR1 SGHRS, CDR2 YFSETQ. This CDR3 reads CASSEQMKGDHIQYF. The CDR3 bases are TGCGCCAGCAGCGAGCAGATGAAGGGGGATCACATTCAGTACTTC.

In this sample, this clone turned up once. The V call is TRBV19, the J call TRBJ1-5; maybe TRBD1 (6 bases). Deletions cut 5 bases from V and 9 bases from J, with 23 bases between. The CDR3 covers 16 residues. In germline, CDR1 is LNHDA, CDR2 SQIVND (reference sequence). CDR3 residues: CASSLPPGGSWAPQHF. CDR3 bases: TGTGCCAGTAGTTTGCCCCCGGGGGGCAGCTGGGCGCCCCAGCATTTT.

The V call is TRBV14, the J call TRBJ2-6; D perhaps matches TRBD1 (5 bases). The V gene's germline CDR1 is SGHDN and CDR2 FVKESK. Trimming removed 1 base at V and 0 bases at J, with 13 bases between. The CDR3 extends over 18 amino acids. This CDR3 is CASSQVGAQSSGANVLTF. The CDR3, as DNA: TGTGCCAGCAGCCAAGTTGGGGCCCAAAGCTCTGGGGCCAACGTCCTGACTTTC.

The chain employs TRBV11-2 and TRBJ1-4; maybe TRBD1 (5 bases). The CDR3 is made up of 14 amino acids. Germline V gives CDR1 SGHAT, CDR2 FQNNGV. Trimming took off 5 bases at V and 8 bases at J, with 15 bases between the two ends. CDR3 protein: CASSRDAGEEKLFF. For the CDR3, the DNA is TGTGCCAGCAGCCGGGACGCGGGGGAGGAAAAACTGTTTTTT.

As DNA, the CDR3 is TGTGCCACCAGCAGAGATGGAACTAGCGGGAACAATGAGCAGTTCTTC. Protein sequence: CATSRDGTSGNNEQFF. The V gene is TRBV15, the J gene TRBJ2-1, with 10 bases aligning to TRBD2. V trimming: 0 bases; J trimming: 5 bases; junction bases outside the gene matches: 4. There are 16 residues in the CDR3. CDR1 LNHNV and CDR2 YYDKDF come from the germline V gene (reference sequence).

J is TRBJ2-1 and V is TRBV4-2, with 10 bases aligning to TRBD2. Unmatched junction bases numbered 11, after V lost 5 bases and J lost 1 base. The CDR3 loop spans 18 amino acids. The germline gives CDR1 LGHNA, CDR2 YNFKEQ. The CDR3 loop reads CASSATGTSATSYNEQFF. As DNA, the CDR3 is TGTGCCAGCAGCGCAACCGGGACTAGCGCCACATCCTACAATGAGCAGTTCTTC.

The CDR3 here is CASSDSLAGDRNEQFF. For the CDR3, the DNA is TGTGCCAGCAGCGACTCACTAGCGGGAGATAGGAATGAGCAGTTCTTC. The gene calls are TRBV9 and TRBJ2-1, with 11 bases lining up with TRBD2. Germline assignment: CDR1 SGDLS and CDR2 YYNGEE. CDR3 length: 16 residues. The V segment lost 3 bases and the J segment 7 bases; nucleotides outside the gene matches: 9.

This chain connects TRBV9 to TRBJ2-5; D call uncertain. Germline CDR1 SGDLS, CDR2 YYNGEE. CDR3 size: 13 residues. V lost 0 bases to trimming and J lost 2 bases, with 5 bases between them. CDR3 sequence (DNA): TGTGCCAGCAGCGTAGCTACTCAAGAGACCCAGTACTTC. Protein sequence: CASSVATQETQYF.

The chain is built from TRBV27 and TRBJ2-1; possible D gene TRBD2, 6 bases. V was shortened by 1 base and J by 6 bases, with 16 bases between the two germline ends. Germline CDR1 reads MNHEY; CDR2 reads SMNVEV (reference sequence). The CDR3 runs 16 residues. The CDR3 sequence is CASSLFDAPAGNEQFF. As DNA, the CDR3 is TGTGCCAGCAGTTTATTTGACGCCCCAGCGGGCAATGAGCAGTTCTTC.

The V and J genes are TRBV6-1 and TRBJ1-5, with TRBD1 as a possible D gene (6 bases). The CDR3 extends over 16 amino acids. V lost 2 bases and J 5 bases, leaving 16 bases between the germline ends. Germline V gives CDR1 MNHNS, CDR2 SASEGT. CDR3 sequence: CASSERTPRGHQPQHF. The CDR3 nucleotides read TGTGCCAGCAGTGAACGGACTCCCAGGGGACATCAGCCCCAGCATTTT.

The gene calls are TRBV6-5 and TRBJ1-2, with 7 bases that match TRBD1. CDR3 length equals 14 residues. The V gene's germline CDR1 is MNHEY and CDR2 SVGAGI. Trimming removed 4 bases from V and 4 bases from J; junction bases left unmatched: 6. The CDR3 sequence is CASSSLQGSYGYTF. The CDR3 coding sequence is TGTGCCAGCAGTTCGCTACAGGGGAGCTATGGCTACACCTTC.

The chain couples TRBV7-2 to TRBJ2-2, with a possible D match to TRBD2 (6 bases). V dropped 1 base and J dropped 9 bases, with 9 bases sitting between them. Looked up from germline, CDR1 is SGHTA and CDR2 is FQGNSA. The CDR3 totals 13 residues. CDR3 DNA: TGTGCCAGCAGCTTAGTGGGGGGTAGGGAGCTGTTTTTT. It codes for CASSLVGGRELFF.

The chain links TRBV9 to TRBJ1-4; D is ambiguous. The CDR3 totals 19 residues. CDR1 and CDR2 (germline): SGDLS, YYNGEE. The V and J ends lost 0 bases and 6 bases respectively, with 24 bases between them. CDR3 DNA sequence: TGTGCCAGCAGCGTAGCTAGTGGGGTTTCAGCTTCGAAGCATGAAAAACTGTTTTTT. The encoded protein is CASSVASGVSASKHEKLFF.

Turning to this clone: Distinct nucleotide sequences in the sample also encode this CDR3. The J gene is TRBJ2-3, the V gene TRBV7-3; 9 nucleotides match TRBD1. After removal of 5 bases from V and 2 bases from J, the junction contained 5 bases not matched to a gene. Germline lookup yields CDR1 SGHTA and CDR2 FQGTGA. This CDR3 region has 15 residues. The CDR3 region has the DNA TGTGCCAGCAGCCCCGGGACAGGGAACACAGATACGCAGTATTTT. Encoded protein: CASSPGTGNTDTQYF.

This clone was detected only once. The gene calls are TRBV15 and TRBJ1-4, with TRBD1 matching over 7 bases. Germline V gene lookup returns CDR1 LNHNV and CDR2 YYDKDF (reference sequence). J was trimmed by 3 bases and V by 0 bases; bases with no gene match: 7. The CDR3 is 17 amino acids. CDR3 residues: CATSRDRSTGANEKLFF. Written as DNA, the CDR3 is TGTGCCACCAGCAGAGATAGGAGTACAGGGGCTAATGAAAAACTGTTTTTT.

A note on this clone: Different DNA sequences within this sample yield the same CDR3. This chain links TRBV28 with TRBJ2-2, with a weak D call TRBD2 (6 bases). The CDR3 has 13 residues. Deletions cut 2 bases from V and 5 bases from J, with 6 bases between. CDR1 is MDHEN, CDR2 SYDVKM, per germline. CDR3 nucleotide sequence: TGTGCCAGCAGTTTAGGGGGGACCGGGGAGCTGTTTTTT. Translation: CASSLGGTGELFF.